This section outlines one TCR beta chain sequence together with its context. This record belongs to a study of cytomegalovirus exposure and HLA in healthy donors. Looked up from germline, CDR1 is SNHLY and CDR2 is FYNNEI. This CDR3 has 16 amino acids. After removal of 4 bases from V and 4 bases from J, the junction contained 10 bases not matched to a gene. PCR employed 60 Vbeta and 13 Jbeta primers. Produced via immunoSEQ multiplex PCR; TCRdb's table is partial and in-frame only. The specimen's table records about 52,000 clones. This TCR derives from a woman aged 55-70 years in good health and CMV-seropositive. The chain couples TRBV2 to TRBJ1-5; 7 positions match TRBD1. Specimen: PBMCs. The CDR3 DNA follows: TGTGCCAGCAGTGTCAGTGGGGACAGTCGGAATCAGCCCCAGCATTTT. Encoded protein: CASSVSGDSRNQPQHF.